A selection of T cell receptor beta chains follows, all from one sample in a study of blood T cell repertoires in COVID-19. The data were produced by immunoSEQ multiplex PCR, yet TCRdb's version contains in-frame clones alone and is incomplete. The table shows over 200,000 clones, with roughly four fifths occurring only once. Input material: peripheral blood. These receptors were obtained from a woman aged 40 to 50 with acute or convalescent COVID-19. Both conserved end residues are part of each CDR3. The D gene is left open where the match is weak. Clone size is stated in some rows and not others, as once, few, many or a class when expanded.

CASSSGTGGAGAEQYF TGTGCCAGCAGCTCCGGGACAGGGGGCGCGGGGGCCGAGCAGTACTTC TRBJ2-7 TRBV11-2 16 TRBD1 NA
CASGFLNGYEQYF TGTGCTAGTGGTTTCTTAAACGGCTACGAGCAGTACTTC TRBJ2-7 TRBV12-5 13 NA NA
CASSPPGQGATNEKLFF TGTGCCAGCAGTCCCCCGGGACAGGGGGCGACTAATGAAAAACTGTTTTTT TRBJ1-4 TRBV28 17 TRBD1 NA
CASTGRPTYEQYF TGTGCCAGCACCGGGAGACCTACCTACGAGCAGTACTTC TRBJ2-7 TRBV6-5 13 NA NA
CASSQDSSGSPGTDTQYF TGTGCCAGCAGCCAAGACTCTAGCGGGAGCCCCGGGACAGATACGCAGTATTTT TRBJ2-3 TRBV5-4 18 TRBD2 NA
CASSQFGRAYEQYF TGTGCCAGCAGCCAATTTGGTCGGGCCTACGAGCAGTACTTC TRBJ2-7 TRBV14 14 NA NA
CASSPGSAGLNQPQHF TGTGCCAGCAGCCCGGGCAGCGCAGGGCTCAATCAGCCCCAGCATTTT TRBJ1-5 TRBV9 16 NA NA
CASSLALGQLREKLFF TGTGCCAGCAGCTTAGCGCTAGGCCAGCTACGGGAAAAACTGTTTTTT TRBJ1-4 TRBV7-6 16 NA NA
CASSLRTGGFGNTIYF TGTGCCAGCAGCCTTAGGACAGGGGGCTTTGGAAACACCATATATTTT TRBJ1-3 TRBV13 16 TRBD1 few
CASSQDPGFQETQYF TGCGCCAGCAGCCAAGACCCGGGATTTCAAGAGACCCAGTACTTC TRBJ2-5 TRBV4-1 15 NA NA
CSAIEDGDYGYTF TGCAGTGCTATTGAGGACGGGGACTATGGCTACACCTTC TRBJ1-2 TRBV20-1 13 NA NA
CASSYSTSGGSNEQFF TGTGCCAGCAGTTACTCGACTAGCGGGGGGTCCAATGAGCAGTTCTTC TRBJ2-1 TRBV6-2/TRBV6-3 16 TRBD2 NA
CASSLRTGSSYNEQFF TGTGCCAGCAGCTTAAGAACAGGAAGCTCCTACAATGAGCAGTTCTTC TRBJ2-1 TRBV7-2 16 NA NA
CASSFSGDKYYGYTF TGTGCCAGCAGCTTTTCAGGGGACAAGTACTATGGCTACACCTTC TRBJ1-2 TRBV7-2 15 NA once
CASSEDSGGHPTGELFF TGTGCCAGCAGTGAAGACTCGGGGGGCCATCCCACCGGGGAGCTGTTTTTT TRBJ2-2 TRBV25-1 17 NA NA
CASGRTGAHEQYF TGTGCCAGCGGGAGGACAGGGGCCCACGAGCAGTACTTC TRBJ2-7 TRBV5-6 13 TRBD1 few
CASSEDRGWGYTF TGTGCCAGCAGTGAGGACAGGGGCTGGGGCTACACCTTC TRBJ1-2 TRBV2 13 TRBD1 NA
CASSGSGDTGELFF TGTGCCAGCAGTGGAAGCGGGGACACCGGGGAGCTGTTTTTT TRBJ2-2 TRBV25-1 14 TRBD2 NA
CATSYKTESSYNSPLHF TGTGCCACCAGTTATAAGACAGAGAGCTCCTATAATTCACCCCTCCACTTT TRBJ1-6 TRBV24-1 17 NA NA
CASSLRTGVLVEQEKLFF TGTGCCAGCAGCCTAAGGACAGGGGTTTTAGTTGAGCAGGAAAAACTGTTTTTT TRBJ1-4 TRBV3-1/TRBV3-2 18 TRBD1 NA
CASSYIGLAGATDTQYF TGTGCCAGCAGTTATATAGGCCTAGCGGGGGCCACAGATACGCAGTATTTT TRBJ2-3 TRBV6-2/TRBV6-3 17 TRBD2 NA
CASIDKSGGARNEQFF TGTGCCAGCATCGACAAAAGCGGGGGGGCAAGGAATGAGCAGTTCTTC TRBJ2-1 TRBV11-3 16 TRBD2 NA
CASSFIGEATEAFF TGTGCCAGCAGCTTCATCGGGGAGGCCACTGAAGCTTTCTTT TRBJ1-1 TRBV7-9 14 NA once
CASSLGTGGRETQYF TGTGCCAGCAGCCTCGGGACAGGGGGTAGGGAGACCCAGTACTTC TRBJ2-5 TRBV5-6 15 TRBD1 NA
CASMRWQTNTGELFF TGTGCCAGTATGAGGTGGCAGACTAACACCGGGGAGCTGTTTTTT TRBJ2-2 TRBV19 15 NA NA
CASSPTSLAYSYNEQFF TGTGCCAGCAGCCCAACGTCACTAGCGTATTCCTACAATGAGCAGTTCTTC TRBJ2-1 TRBV13 17 TRBD2 once
CASSTARLARYTF TGTGCCAGTAGTACCGCCCGACTTGCCCGCTACACCTTC TRBJ1-2 TRBV19 13 NA few